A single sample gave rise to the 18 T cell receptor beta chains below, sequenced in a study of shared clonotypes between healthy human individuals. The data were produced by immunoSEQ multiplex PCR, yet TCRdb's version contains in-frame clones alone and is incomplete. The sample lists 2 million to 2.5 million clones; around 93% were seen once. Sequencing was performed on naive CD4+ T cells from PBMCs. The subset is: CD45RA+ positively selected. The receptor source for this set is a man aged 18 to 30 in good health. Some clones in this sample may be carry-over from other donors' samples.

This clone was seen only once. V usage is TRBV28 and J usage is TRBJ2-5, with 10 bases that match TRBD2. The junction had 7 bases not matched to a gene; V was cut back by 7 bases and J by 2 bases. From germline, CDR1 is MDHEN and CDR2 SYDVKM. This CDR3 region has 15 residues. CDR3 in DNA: TGTGCCAGCACCTCAGCGGGAGGGCTACAAGAGACCCAGTACTTC. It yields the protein CASTSAGGLQETQYF.

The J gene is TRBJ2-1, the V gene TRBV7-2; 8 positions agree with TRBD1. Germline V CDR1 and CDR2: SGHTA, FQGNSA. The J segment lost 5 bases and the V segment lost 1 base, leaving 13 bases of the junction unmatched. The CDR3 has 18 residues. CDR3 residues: CASSLVPVQGAGDNEQFF. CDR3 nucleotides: TGTGCCAGCAGCTTAGTCCCAGTCCAGGGGGCCGGGGACAATGAGCAGTTCTTC.

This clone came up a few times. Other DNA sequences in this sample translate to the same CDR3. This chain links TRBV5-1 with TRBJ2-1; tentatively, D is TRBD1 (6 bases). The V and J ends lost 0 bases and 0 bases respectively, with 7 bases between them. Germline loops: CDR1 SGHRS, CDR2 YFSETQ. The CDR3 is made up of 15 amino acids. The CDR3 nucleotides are TGCGCCAGCAGCTTGGCGGACAGCTCCTACAATGAGCAGTTCTTC. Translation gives CASSLADSSYNEQFF.

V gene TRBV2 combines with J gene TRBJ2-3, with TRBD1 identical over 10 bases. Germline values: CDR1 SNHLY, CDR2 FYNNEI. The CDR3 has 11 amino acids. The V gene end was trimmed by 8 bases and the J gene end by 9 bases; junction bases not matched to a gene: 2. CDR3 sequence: CASRGQGTQYF. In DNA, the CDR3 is TGTGCCAGCCGGGGACAGGGGACGCAGTATTTT.

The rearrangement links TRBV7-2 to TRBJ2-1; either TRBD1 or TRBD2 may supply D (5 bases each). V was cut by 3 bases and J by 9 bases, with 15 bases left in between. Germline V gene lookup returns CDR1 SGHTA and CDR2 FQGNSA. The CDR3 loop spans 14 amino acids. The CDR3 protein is CASSFGTQVGEQFF. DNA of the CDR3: TGTGCCAGCAGCTTCGGGACGCAGGTGGGTGAGCAGTTCTTC.

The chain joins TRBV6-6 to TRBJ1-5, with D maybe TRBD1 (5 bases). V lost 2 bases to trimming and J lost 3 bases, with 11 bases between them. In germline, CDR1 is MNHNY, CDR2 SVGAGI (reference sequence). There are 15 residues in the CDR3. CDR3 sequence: CASSYVGGYNQPQHF. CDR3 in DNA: TGTGCCAGCAGTTACGTCGGGGGTTACAATCAGCCCCAGCATTTT.

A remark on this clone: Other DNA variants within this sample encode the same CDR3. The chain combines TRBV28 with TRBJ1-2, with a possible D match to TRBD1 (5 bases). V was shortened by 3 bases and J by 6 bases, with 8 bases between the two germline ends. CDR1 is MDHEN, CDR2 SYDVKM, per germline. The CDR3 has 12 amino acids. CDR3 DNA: TGTGCCAGCAGTTTGTCGGGGCATGGCTACACCTTC. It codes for CASSLSGHGYTF.

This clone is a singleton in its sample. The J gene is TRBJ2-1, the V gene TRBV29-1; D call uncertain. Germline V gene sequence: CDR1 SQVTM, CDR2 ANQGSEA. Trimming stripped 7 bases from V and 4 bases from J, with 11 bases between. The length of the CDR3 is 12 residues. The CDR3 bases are TGCAGCGAAAGTATGGGGTACAATGAGCAGTTCTTC. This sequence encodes CSESMGYNEQFF.

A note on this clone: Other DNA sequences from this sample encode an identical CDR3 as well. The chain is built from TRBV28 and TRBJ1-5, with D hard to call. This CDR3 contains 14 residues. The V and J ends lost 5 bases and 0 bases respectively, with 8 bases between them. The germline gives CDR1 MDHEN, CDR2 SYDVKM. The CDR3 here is CASSRTDSNQPQHF. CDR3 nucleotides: TGTGCCAGCAGTCGGACGGATAGCAATCAGCCCCAGCATTTT.

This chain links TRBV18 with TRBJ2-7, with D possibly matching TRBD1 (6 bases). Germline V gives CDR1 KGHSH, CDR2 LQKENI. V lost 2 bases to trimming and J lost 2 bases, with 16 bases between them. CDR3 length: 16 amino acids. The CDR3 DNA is TGTGCCAGCTCACCAACCCGGGACACTTTCACCTACGAGCAGTACTTC. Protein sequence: CASSPTRDTFTYEQYF.

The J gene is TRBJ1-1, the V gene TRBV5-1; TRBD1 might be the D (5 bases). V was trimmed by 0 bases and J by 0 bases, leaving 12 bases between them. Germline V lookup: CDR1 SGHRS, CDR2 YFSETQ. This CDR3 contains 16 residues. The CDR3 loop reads CASSLAQGGMNTEAFF. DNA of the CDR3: TGCGCCAGCAGCTTGGCGCAGGGAGGCATGAACACTGAAGCTTTCTTT.

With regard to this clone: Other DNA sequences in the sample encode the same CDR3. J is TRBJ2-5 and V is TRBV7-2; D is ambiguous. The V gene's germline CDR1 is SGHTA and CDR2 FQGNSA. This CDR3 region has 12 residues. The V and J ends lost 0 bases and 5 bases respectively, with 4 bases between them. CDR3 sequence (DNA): TGTGCCAGCAGCTTAGCTAGGGAGACCCAGTACTTC. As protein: CASSLARETQYF.

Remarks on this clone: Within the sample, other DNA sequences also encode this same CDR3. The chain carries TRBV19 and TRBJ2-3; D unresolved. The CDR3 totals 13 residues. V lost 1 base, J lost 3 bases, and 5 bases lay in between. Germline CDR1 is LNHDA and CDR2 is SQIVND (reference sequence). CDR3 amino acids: CASSIGRTDTQYF. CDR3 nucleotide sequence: TGTGCCAGTAGTATAGGTCGAACAGATACGCAGTATTTT.

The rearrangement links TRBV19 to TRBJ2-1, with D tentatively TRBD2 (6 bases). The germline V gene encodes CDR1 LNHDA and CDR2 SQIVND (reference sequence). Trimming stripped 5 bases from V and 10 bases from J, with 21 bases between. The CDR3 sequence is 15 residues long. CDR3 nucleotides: TGTGCCAGTAGTCGGGACCCGGGGGACCCAGGGGAGCAGTTCTTC. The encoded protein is CASSRDPGDPGEQFF.

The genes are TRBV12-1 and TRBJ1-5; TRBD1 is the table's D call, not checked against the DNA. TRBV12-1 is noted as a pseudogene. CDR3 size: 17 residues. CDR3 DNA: TGTGCCAGCAGCTTTTTGGGGGGACAGGGTTCAAATCAGCCCCAGCATTTT. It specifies CASSFLGGQGSNQPQHF.

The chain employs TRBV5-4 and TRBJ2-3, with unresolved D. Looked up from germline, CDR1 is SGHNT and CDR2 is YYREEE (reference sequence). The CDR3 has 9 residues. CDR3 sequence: CSVGDTQYF. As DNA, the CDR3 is TGTAGTGTGGGGGATACGCAGTATTTT.

The CDR3 protein is CASSVAGTGYDGYTF. The CDR3, as DNA: TGTGCCAGCAGCGTAGCCGGGACAGGGTACGATGGCTACACCTTC. The chain carries TRBV9 and TRBJ1-2, with TRBD1 identical over 9 bases. Germline V CDR1 and CDR2: SGDLS, YYNGEE. V shed 0 bases, J shed 6 bases, and the junction held 6 bases outside the gene matches. The CDR3 sequence is 15 residues long.

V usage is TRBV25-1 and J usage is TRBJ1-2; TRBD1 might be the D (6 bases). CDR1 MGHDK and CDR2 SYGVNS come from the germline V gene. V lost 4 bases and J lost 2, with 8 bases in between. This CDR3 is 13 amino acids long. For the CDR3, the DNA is TGTGCCAGCAGTGTGACAGGCAACTATGGCTACACCTTC. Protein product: CASSVTGNYGYTF.